The source of this T cell receptor (beta chain) is a study of molecular identifiers for immune sequencing clone quantification. The V and J ends lost 0 bases and 9 bases, in that order; junction bases with no gene match: 10. CDR1 is DFQATT, CDR2 SNEGSKA, per germline (reference sequence). The CDR3 runs 15 residues. One entry per CDR3 protein results from TCRdb running MiXCR on the PCR reads. The sample holds 460,000 or so distinct CDR3 sequences; about a fifth are singletons and the top ten take around 0.86%. Sequencing was done on a sample of naive CD8+ T cells from blood, with Jurkat cell RNA spiked in. Subset reported: FACS-sorted CD8+CD4-CCR7+CD45RA+ naive T cells. The TCR was taken from a human donor in good health. Some libraries in this study had Jurkat cell RNA spiked in. This rearrangement joins TRBV20-1 to TRBJ2-1; 8 nucleotides align to TRBD2. CDR3 coding DNA: TGCAGTGCTAGAGATGTAACGGGAGGGCGGTTTGAGCAGTTCTTC. This translates into CSARDVTGGRFEQFF.